This entry lists 21 T cell receptor beta chains sequenced from one sample in a study of cytomegalovirus exposure and HLA in healthy donors. The PCR contained 60 Vbeta and 13 Jbeta primers. Sequenced by immunoSEQ multiplex PCR; TCRdb stores in-frame clones only, minus some. In the table there are 90,000 to 100,000 clones, around 80% of which are singletons. The source material was PBMCs. These TCRs come from a woman in her sixties in good health and CMV-seronegative.

The chain uses TRBV29-1 and TRBJ2-3; TRBD2 agrees at 11 bases. Germline trimming cut 3 bases from V and 1 base from J; bases unmatched to any gene: 9. The CDR3 is 17 amino acids. Germline assignment: CDR1 SQVTM and CDR2 ANQGSEA. The CDR3 here is CSVDSPSGGRGTDTQYF. The CDR3 nucleotides read TGCAGCGTTGACAGCCCTAGCGGGGGGCGGGGCACAGATACGCAGTATTTT.

V is TRBV2 and J is TRBJ1-1; D remains unclear. Germline assignment: CDR1 SNHLY and CDR2 FYNNEI. V was clipped by 6 bases and J by 1 base, with 9 bases between them. This CDR3 region has 13 residues. CDR3 residues: CASRSTGNTEAFF. CDR3 DNA sequence: TGTGCCAGCAGGAGTACCGGGAACACTGAAGCTTTCTTT. The full variable domain, rest sourced from reference TRBV2 and TRBJ1-1, is EPEVTQTPSHQVTQMGQEVILRCVPISNHLYFYWYRQILGQKVEFLVSFYNNEISEKSEIFDDQFSVERPDGSNFTLKIRSTKLEDSAMYFCASRSTGNTEAFFGQGTRLTVV.

This rearrangement joins TRBV5-6 to TRBJ2-7; 15 nucleotides align to TRBD2. V lost 4 bases, J lost 3 bases, and 2 bases stayed unmatched. Germline V gives CDR1 SGHDT, CDR2 YYEEEE. The CDR3 is 15 residues long. CDR3 nucleotide sequence: TGTGCCAGCAGCAGGGGACTAGCGGGGGGCTACGAGCAGTACTTC. Translating gives CASSRGLAGGYEQYF.

This clone was detected once. The J gene is TRBJ1-2, the V gene TRBV19, with D perhaps TRBD1 (6 bases). This CDR3 contains 12 residues. In germline, CDR1 is LNHDA, CDR2 SQIVND (reference sequence). V was cut by 6 bases and J by 4 bases, with 9 bases left in between. CDR3 in amino acids: CASREQGYGYTF. The DNA of the CDR3 is TGTGCCAGTAGAGAACAGGGCTATGGCTACACCTTC.

This chain uses TRBV29-1 with TRBJ2-5; tentative D call: TRBD2 (6 bases). Germline values: CDR1 SQVTM, CDR2 ANQGSEA. V dropped 3 bases and J dropped 1 base, with 12 bases sitting between them. This CDR3 is 14 amino acids long. The CDR3, as DNA: TGCAGCGTTGAGGGGACTGGGGGCCAAGAGACCCAGTACTTC. It translates to CSVEGTGGQETQYF.

V is TRBV2 and J is TRBJ1-4; tentatively, D is TRBD1 (6 bases). This CDR3 spans 15 amino acids. V lost 6 bases to trimming and J lost 8 bases, with 19 bases between them. Looked up from germline, CDR1 is SNHLY and CDR2 is FYNNEI. CDR3: CASRPDRTRGEKLFF. The CDR3 region has the DNA TGTGCCAGCAGGCCTGACAGGACGAGGGGGGAAAAACTGTTTTTT.

This clone was observed a few times. This sequence joins TRBV7-9 and TRBJ1-4; the match to TRBD1 covers 9 bases. Trimming removed 4 bases from V and 3 bases from J; junction bases left unmatched: 6. The CDR3 length is 16 residues. The germline V gene encodes CDR1 SEHNR and CDR2 FQNEAQ (reference sequence). The CDR3 loop reads CASSSTTGGSNEKLFF. The CDR3 nucleotides read TGTGCCAGCAGCTCCACCACAGGGGGCTCTAATGAAAAACTGTTTTTT. The variable domain in full, with the rest retrieved from reference TRBV7-9 and TRBJ1-4, is DTGVSQNPRHKITKRGQNVTFRCDPISEHNRLYWYRQTLGQGPEFLTYFQNEAQLEKSRLLSDRFSAERPKGSFSTLEIQRTEQGDSAMYLCASSSTTGGSNEKLFFGSGTQLSVL.

The gene calls are TRBV7-9 and TRBJ1-1; D unclear. Germline assignment: CDR1 SEHNR and CDR2 FQNEAQ (reference sequence). The V and J ends lost 6 bases and 0 bases respectively, with 8 bases between them. The length of the CDR3 is 13 residues. The CDR3 sequence is CASRELVNTEAFF. In DNA form, the CDR3 reads TGTGCCAGCAGAGAGCTGGTGAACACTGAAGCTTTCTTT.

This clone occurred a few times. The rearrangement links TRBV30 to TRBJ1-2; maybe TRBD1 (5 bases). V shed 0 bases and J shed 3 bases, with 17 bases lying between them. CDR1 and CDR2 (germline): GTSNPN, SVGIG (reference sequence). The CDR3 covers 16 residues. CDR3 DNA sequence: TGTGCCTGGAGTGTATTAGCTTTGGGGGGAGACTATGGCTACACCTTC. Residues: CAWSVLALGGDYGYTF.

V and J are TRBV15 and TRBJ1-3; 8 positions agree with TRBD1. The CDR3 sequence is 16 residues long. CDR1 is LNHNV and CDR2 is YYDKDF in the germline V gene (reference sequence). V dropped 0 bases and J dropped 1; count of bases not matched to a gene: 2. CDR3 region: CATSRDYRGSGNTIYF. For the CDR3, the DNA is TGTGCCACCAGCAGAGATTACAGGGGGTCTGGAAACACCATATATTTT.

The chain employs TRBV27 and TRBJ2-3; perhaps TRBD1 as D (5 bases). The CDR3 is made up of 13 amino acids. From germline, CDR1 is MNHEY and CDR2 SMNVEV (reference sequence). V gave up 5 bases and J gave up 2 bases, with 8 bases separating them. CDR3 bases: TGTGCCAGCAGTCTAGGGGTCACAGATACGCAGTATTTT. Protein sequence: CASSLGVTDTQYF.

The V and J genes are TRBV5-6 and TRBJ1-1, with D maybe TRBD1 (6 bases). The V end lost 0 bases, the J end lost 4 bases, and 13 bases lay between the germline ends. The V gene's germline CDR1 is SGHDT and CDR2 YYEEEE. This CDR3 spans 15 amino acids. The DNA of the CDR3 is TGTGCCAGCAGCTTGGGAACCCCCAGGGGCACTGAAGCTTTCTTT. This codes for CASSLGTPRGTEAFF. Together with reference TRBV5-6 and TRBJ1-1, the CDR3 gives the full variable domain: DAGVTQSPTHLIKTRGQQVTLRCSPKSGHDTVSWYQQALGQGPQFIFQYYEEEERQRGNFPDRFSGHQFPNYSSELNVNALLLGDSALYLCASSLGTPRGTEAFFGQGTRLTVV.

V is TRBV19 and J is TRBJ2-3; a possible D gene is TRBD1 (5 bases). Germline-derived CDR1 and CDR2 are LNHDA and SQIVND (reference sequence). The CDR3 is made up of 14 amino acids. The germline V and J ends were trimmed by 3 bases and 3 bases, with 10 bases remaining between them. Here the CDR3 DNA reads TGTGCCAGTAGTATTAAAGGGGTAACAGATACGCAGTATTTT. Amino acid sequence: CASSIKGVTDTQYF.

The genes are TRBV19 and TRBJ1-2; weak D call: TRBD1 (6 bases). The length of the CDR3 is 13 residues. The germline V gene encodes CDR1 LNHDA and CDR2 SQIVND (reference sequence). Between the trimmed V and J ends, which lost 5 bases and 7 bases, there was a span of 14 bases. This CDR3 reads CASSPGGAPGYTF. The CDR3 DNA sequence: TGTGCCAGTAGTCCCGGGGGGGCGCCTGGCTACACCTTC.

The table lists this clone with a few counts. The CDR3 sequence: CASKWTSGTYEQYF. For the CDR3, the DNA is TGTGCCAGCAAGTGGACTAGCGGGACCTACGAGCAGTACTTC. The V and J genes are TRBV9 and TRBJ2-7; 12 bases match TRBD2. Per the germline V gene, CDR1 is SGDLS and CDR2 is YYNGEE. V lost 6 bases and J lost 2; bases outside the gene matches: 3. The CDR3 consists of 14 residues. Combining the CDR3 with reference TRBV9 and TRBJ2-7 gives the whole variable domain DSGVTQTPKHLITATGQRVTLRCSPRSGDLSVYWYQQSLDQGLQFLIQYYNGEERAKGNILERFSAQQFPDLHSELNLSSLELGDSALYFCASKWTSGTYEQYFGPGTRLTVT.

The chain is built from TRBV5-4 and TRBJ2-5; D unresolved. CDR3 size: 16 residues. Germline CDR1 SGHNT, CDR2 YYREEE (reference sequence). Trimming took 4 bases from V and 0 from J, leaving 16 bases between them. In nucleotides, the CDR3 is TGTGCCAGCAGCCTGTACTACGTGACCGACCAAGAGACCCAGTACTTC. Translated, it gives CASSLYYVTDQETQYF.

V gene TRBV7-2 combines with J gene TRBJ1-5; D gene uncertain. The CDR3 runs 13 residues. Germline CDR1 is SGHTA and CDR2 is FQGNSA. Trimming left V 1 base short and J 5 bases short, with 6 bases between. The CDR3 reads CASSLGGDQPQHF. The CDR3, as DNA: TGTGCCAGCAGCTTAGGGGGAGATCAGCCCCAGCATTTT.

The count of this clone is one. The V gene is TRBV18, the J gene TRBJ2-7, with 10 bases matching TRBD1. Germline lookup yields CDR1 KGHSH and CDR2 LQKENI. CDR3 length: 16 amino acids. Germline trimming cut 6 bases from V and 6 bases from J; bases unmatched to any gene: 14. This chain's CDR3 is CASSAGVGTGESEQYF. In nucleotides, the CDR3 is TGTGCCAGCTCGGCGGGGGTCGGGACAGGGGAGTCCGAGCAGTACTTC.

The chain uses TRBV10-1 and TRBJ2-5, with 13 bases aligning to TRBD2. The DNA matches TRBJ2-7 better at its end, which makes the J call doubtful. The CDR3 totals 15 residues. Germline V lookup: CDR1 WNHNN, CDR2 SYGVQD (reference sequence). CDR3 DNA: TGCGCCAGCAGTGAGGGACTAGCGGGAGCCTACGAGCAGTACTTC. The encoded protein is CASSEGLAGAYEQYF.

The CDR3, as DNA: TGCGCCAGCAGTCCCGGGACTAGCGGGAGGGCCCTCGAGAATGAGCAGTTCTTC. It encodes CASSPGTSGRALENEQFF. J is TRBJ2-1 and V is TRBV5-1, with 16 nucleotides matching TRBD2. Germline CDR1 reads SGHRS; CDR2 reads YFSETQ. V shed 5 bases, J shed 7 bases, and the junction held 12 bases outside the gene matches. The CDR3 has 18 amino acids.

The rearrangement links TRBV7-2 to TRBJ2-7; 8 nucleotides agree with TRBD1. Losses at the gene ends were 4 bases for V and 1 base for J; bases not matched to a gene: 15. CDR3 length equals 18 residues. Germline CDR1 SGHTA, CDR2 FQGNSA. DNA for the CDR3: TGTGCCAGCAGCTCCAATCAGGGCTGGGGGACAGGTTCCTACGAGCAGTACTTC. This encodes CASSSNQGWGTGSYEQYF.